This T cell receptor (beta chain) was captured in a study of vaccination effects on CD4 cells after COVID-19 (dated by TCRdb to between 2021 and 2022). Broadly, across the study: Post-vaccine samples across the study were collected a median of 72 days after the second dose, with a range of 14 to 241. The full study included some 10 COVID-19 convalescent patients and several SARS-CoV-2-naive healthy vaccine recipients. SARS-CoV-2 spike-specific CD4+ TCR repertoires from before and after mRNA vaccination were compared in COVID-19 convalescent patients and in infection-naive vaccine recipients. Cultures from other donors in the study were sequenced with the Oncomine TCR Beta short-read assay on an Illumina iSeq 100.

The library was obtained by the immunoSEQ multiplex PCR assay. DNA from the cultured, isolated CD4+ T cells was subjected to TCR beta CDR3 sequencing. The original pipeline was this. Non-productive TCR sequences were removed, reads were trimmed to the CDR3 region, and CDR3s of at least 7 amino acids were retained. Antigen-specific clonotypes were identified using the MANAFEST web app by comparison of expansion in peptide wells against reference cultures. To be called positive, a clone needed expansion at FDR<0.05 compared with the reference and with all other wells, an odds ratio greater than 5, and a frequency greater than 0.1% in two replicate wells. Cross-reactive clonotypes were defined as significantly expanded in SARS-CoV-2 spike wells and in at least one common cold coronavirus spike condition. Levenshtein distance calculated with the stringdist R package was used to assess CDR3 similarity, and unrooted trees were constructed with ape in R 3.6.1. This is the immuneACCESS table as TCRdb keeps it, with only in-frame sequences that have V and J called. A part of the clones is gone; compared with another copy, unresolved V genes explain less than half, and the rest is unexplained. Clonal size and the V and J genes are those of that table, whereas D and trimming came from the DNA. The sample data list over 50,000 clones, and roughly 73% of these were observed just once. Jointly, the top ten make up roughly 1.2% of the sample.

The full study reports these points: Among healthy vaccine recipients, nearly all vaccine-induced clones were SARS-CoV-2 mono-reactive, and just 1 of 255 was cross-reactive with common cold coronaviruses. Limitations of the study were the small number of convalescent patients and the absence of early post-infection timepoints. Clones induced by infection and clones induced by vaccination both contracted markedly at late timepoints after vaccination, which fits with T cell responses waning over time.

The CDR3 covers 15 residues, taking in both the cysteine and the phenylalanine. Only the CDR3 region is kept as DNA, spanning 45 bases read in frame from base 1. Taken from the germline V gene, the CDR1 and CDR2 loops are KGHSH and LQKENI. Ends trimmed: V by 0 bases, J by 8 bases; bases unmatched to a gene: 7. A word on this clone: Its specific antigen is unknown. Within one base of it there is no much larger clone, and no base qualities were kept.

The ViraFEST assay stimulated PBMC with viral peptide pools and then used TCR sequencing to identify antigen-specific CD4+ T cell clonotypes by expansion. After about 9 days of culture, CD4+ T cells were isolated with the EasySep CD4+ T cell isolation kit. Two doses of either the BNT162b2 or the mRNA-1273 mRNA SARS-CoV-2 vaccine were administered to participants. Healthy vaccine recipients had no prior SARS-CoV-2 infection, confirmed by negative nucleocapsid antibodies before and after vaccination. Some 2 million PBMC per well were cultured in IMDM with about 5.4% human AB serum, 9 to 10 IU/ml IL-2 and gentamicin, plus 10 ug/ml peptides. Half of the culture medium was replaced with fresh IL-2-containing medium on days 3 and 7. Unless otherwise noted, each peptide stimulation condition was cultured in triplicate wells. Using Ficoll-Paque Plus gradient centrifugation, PBMC were separated from whole blood and then either used fresh or cryopreserved at -140C. The spike proteins of SARS-CoV-2 and of the common cold coronaviruses HCoV-NL63, HCoV-OC43 and HCoV-229E were spanned by overlapping peptide pools. The QIAamp micro DNA kit was used to extract genomic DNA from the cultured CD4+ T cells.

The sample in question was CD4+ T cells from PBMCs cultured with HCoV-229E spike peptides, obtained after COVID-19 vaccination. The cell subset or site label corresponds to: HCoV-229E spike overlapping peptide pool stimulation. The sequence was collected from a human donor who received a COVID-19 vaccine. The sequence links TRBV18 to TRBJ1-2, and TRBD1 matches 9 of the central bases. The CDR3 region: CASSPPSTGGKGYTF. The DNA sequence is TGTGCCAGCTCACCACCGTCGACAGGGGGAAAGGGCTACACCTTC. When the CDR3 is completed using the reference TRBV18 and TRBJ1-2 genes on either side, the full variable domain is NAGVMQNPRHLVRRRGQEARLRCSPMKGHSHVYWYRQLPEEGLKFMVYLQKENIIDESGMPKERFSAEFPKEGPSILRIQQVVRGDSAAYFCASSPPSTGGKGYTFGSGTRLTVV.